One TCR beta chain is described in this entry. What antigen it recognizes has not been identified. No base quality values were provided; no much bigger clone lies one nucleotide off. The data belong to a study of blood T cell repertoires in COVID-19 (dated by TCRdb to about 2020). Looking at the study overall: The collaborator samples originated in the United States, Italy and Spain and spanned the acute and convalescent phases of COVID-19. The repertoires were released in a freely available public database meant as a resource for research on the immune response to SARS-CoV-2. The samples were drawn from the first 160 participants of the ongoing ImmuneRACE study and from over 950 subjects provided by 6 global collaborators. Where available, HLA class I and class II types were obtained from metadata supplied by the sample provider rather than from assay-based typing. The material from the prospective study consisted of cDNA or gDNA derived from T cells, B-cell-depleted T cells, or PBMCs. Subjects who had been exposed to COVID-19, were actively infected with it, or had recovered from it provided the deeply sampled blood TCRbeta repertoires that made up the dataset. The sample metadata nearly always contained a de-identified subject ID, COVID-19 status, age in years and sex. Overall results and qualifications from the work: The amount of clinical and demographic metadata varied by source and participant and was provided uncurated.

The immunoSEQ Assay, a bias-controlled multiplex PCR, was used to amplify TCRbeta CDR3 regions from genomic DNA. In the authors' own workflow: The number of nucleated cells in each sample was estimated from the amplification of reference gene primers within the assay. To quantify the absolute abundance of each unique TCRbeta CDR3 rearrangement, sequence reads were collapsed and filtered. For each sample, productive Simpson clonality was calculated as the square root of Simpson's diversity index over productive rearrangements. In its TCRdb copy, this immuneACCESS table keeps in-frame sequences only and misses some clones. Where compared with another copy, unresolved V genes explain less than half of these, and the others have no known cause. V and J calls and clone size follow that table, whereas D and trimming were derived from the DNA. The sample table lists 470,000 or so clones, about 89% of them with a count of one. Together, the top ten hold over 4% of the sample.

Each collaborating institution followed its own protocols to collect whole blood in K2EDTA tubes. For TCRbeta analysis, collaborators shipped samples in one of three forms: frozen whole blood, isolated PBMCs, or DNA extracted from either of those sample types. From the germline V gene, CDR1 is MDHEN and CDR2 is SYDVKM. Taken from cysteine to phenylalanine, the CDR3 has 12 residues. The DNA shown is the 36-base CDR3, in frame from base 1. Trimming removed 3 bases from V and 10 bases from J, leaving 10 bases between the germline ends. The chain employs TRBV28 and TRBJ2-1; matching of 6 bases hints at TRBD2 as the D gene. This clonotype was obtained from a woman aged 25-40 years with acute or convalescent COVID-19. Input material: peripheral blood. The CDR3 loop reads CASSFGLAEQFF. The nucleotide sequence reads TGTGCCAGCAGTTTTGGGCTAGCGGAGCAGTTCTTC.